Shown below are 28 T cell receptor beta chains from a single sample sequenced in a study of Ad26.COV2.S vaccination and SARS-CoV-2 variants. Data came from immunoSEQ multiplex PCR; TCRdb stores just in-frame clones and leaves some out. Found here are about 480,000 clones, 87% of them singletons; the top ten hold about 13%. The sample's treatment: some 20 received Ad26.COV2.S at low or high dose, single or two shots; 5 received placebo; per-sample allocation not given. Day 63 after the first vaccine or placebo injection was the time point for sampling. The sample was peripheral blood, taken in a trial of Ad26.COV2.S vaccine versus placebo. The receptors were sampled from a person between 18 and 60 years old who received the Ad26.COV2.S COVID-19 vaccine or a placebo.

The chain employs TRBV6-4 and TRBJ1-2; D uncertain. This CDR3 has 17 residues. The V gene lost 9 bases and the J gene lost 1 base, with 24 bases spanning the gap. Germline V gene data show CDR1 as MRHNA and CDR2 as SNTAGT. Written as DNA, the CDR3 is TGTGCCAGTATAAAATTGTCATATCAGAAAATTAACTATGGCTACACCTTC. It codes for CASIKLSYQKINYGYTF.

The rearrangement links TRBV7-9 to TRBJ2-5; D possibly matches TRBD1 or TRBD2 (5 bases each). This CDR3 comprises 13 residues. The germline V gene encodes CDR1 SEHNR and CDR2 FQNEAQ (reference sequence). V lost 3 bases, J lost 5 bases, and 10 bases lay in between. The CDR3 DNA follows: TGTGCCAGCAGCTTGGGGGTGGCGGAGACCCAGTACTTC. Its translation is CASSLGVAETQYF.

This clone was detected a few times. Here the CDR3 DNA reads TGTGCCAGCTCACGAAAGGTGGGGACTGAAGCTTTCTTT. Its protein is CASSRKVGTEAFF. The rearrangement links TRBV18 to TRBJ1-1; no reliable D call. Germline CDR1 reads KGHSH; CDR2 reads LQKENI. This CDR3 has 13 residues. V lost 4 bases to trimming and J lost 5 bases, with 11 bases between them.

The gene calls are TRBV5-6 and TRBJ2-5; D possibly uses TRBD1 or TRBD2 (5 bases each). Germline assignment: CDR1 SGHDT and CDR2 YYEEEE. The CDR3 has 15 residues. Trimming left V 6 bases short and J 5 bases short, with 20 bases between. CDR3 amino acids: CASTPGARMGETQYF. CDR3 bases: TGTGCCAGCACCCCCGGGGCCCGGATGGGGGAGACCCAGTACTTC. The full variable domain, with the rest looked up from reference TRBV5-6 and TRBJ2-5, is DAGVTQSPTHLIKTRGQQVTLRCSPKSGHDTVSWYQQALGQGPQFIFQYYEEEERQRGNFPDRFSGHQFPNYSSELNVNALLLGDSALYLCASTPGARMGETQYFGPGTRLLVL.

The rearrangement joins TRBV18 to TRBJ2-7; 10 nucleotides align to TRBD2. The CDR3 is 17 amino acids. J gave up 5 bases and V 3 bases, and 13 bases lay outside the gene matches. The germline V gene encodes CDR1 KGHSH and CDR2 LQKENI. CDR3 residues: CASSPQGLAGGSDEQYF. The CDR3 DNA sequence: TGTGCCAGCTCACCCCAGGGATTAGCGGGAGGCTCAGACGAGCAGTACTTC.

V usage is TRBV5-1 and J usage is TRBJ2-5; 14 bases are a match to TRBD2. V shed 5 bases, J shed 1 base, and the junction held 10 bases outside the gene matches. The CDR3 contains 18 residues. Germline V gene sequence: CDR1 SGHRS, CDR2 YFSETQ. CDR3 nucleotide sequence: TGCGCCAGCAGTCCTGGACTAGCGGGAGGAGGGGTCCAAGAGACCCAGTACTTC. Translated, it gives CASSPGLAGGGVQETQYF. Looking up the rest from reference TRBV5-1 and TRBJ2-5 gives the full variable domain: KAGVTQTPRYLIKTRGQQVTLSCSPISGHRSVSWYQQTPGQGLQFLFEYFSETQRNKGNFPGRFSGRQFSNSRSEMNVSTLELGDSALYLCASSPGLAGGGVQETQYFGPGTRLLVL.

This clone was found once. The V call is TRBV5-1, the J call TRBJ2-7, with 8 bases aligning to TRBD1. The V and J ends lost 5 bases and 5 bases, in that order; junction bases with no gene match: 9. This CDR3 has 14 residues. Germline lookup yields CDR1 SGHRS and CDR2 YFSETQ. CDR3 in amino acids: CASRTGTGLDEQYF. The CDR3, as DNA: TGCGCCAGCAGGACCGGGACAGGCCTAGACGAGCAGTACTTC.

This chain connects TRBV27 to TRBJ2-1, with 14 positions matching TRBD2. Trimming removed 2 bases from V and 0 bases from J; junction bases left unmatched: 9. This CDR3 has 20 residues. The germline V gene encodes CDR1 MNHEY and CDR2 SMNVEV (reference sequence). CDR3 in amino acids: CASSLLGLAGAYSSYNEQFF. The CDR3 nucleotides read TGTGCCAGCAGTTTACTGGGACTAGCGGGAGCTTATAGCTCCTACAATGAGCAGTTCTTC.

The chain couples TRBV2 to TRBJ1-6, with 8 bases fitting TRBD1. There are 15 residues in the CDR3. Per the germline V gene, CDR1 is SNHLY and CDR2 is FYNNEI. With 4 bases clipped from V and 8 bases from J, the junction kept 7 bases outside the gene matches. The CDR3: CASSVDGQGYSPLHF. In DNA, the CDR3 is TGTGCCAGCAGTGTGGACGGACAGGGTTATTCACCCCTCCACTTT.

This rearrangement joins TRBV5-1 to TRBJ2-3, with D maybe TRBD2 (6 bases). CDR3 length: 15 amino acids. Germline V gene sequence: CDR1 SGHRS, CDR2 YFSETQ. V dropped 4 bases and J dropped 2 bases, with 14 bases sitting between them. CDR3 protein: CASSLGGGDTDTQYF. The CDR3 DNA follows: TGCGCCAGCAGCCTCGGGGGTGGGGACACAGATACGCAGTATTTT. Complete variable domain (other parts from reference TRBV5-1 and TRBJ2-3): KAGVTQTPRYLIKTRGQQVTLSCSPISGHRSVSWYQQTPGQGLQFLFEYFSETQRNKGNFPGRFSGRQFSNSRSEMNVSTLELGDSALYLCASSLGGGDTDTQYFGPGTRLTVL.

The chain joins TRBV6-6 to TRBJ1-4; no firm D call. Germline V CDR1 and CDR2: MNHNY, SVGAGI (reference sequence). The CDR3 is made up of 16 amino acids. V was cut by 6 bases and J by 0 bases, with 14 bases left in between. CDR3 bases: TGTGCCAGCAGGTTTCCCTCAGGATCAACTAATGAAAAACTGTTTTTT. Protein sequence: CASRFPSGSTNEKLFF.

The chain couples TRBV7-9 to TRBJ2-1, with 10 nucleotides matching TRBD2. V shed 6 bases, J shed 6 bases, and the junction held 11 bases outside the gene matches. From germline, CDR1 is SEHNR and CDR2 FQNEAQ (reference sequence). The CDR3 spans 16 residues. CDR3 in DNA: TGTGCCAGCAGTCTTCCAGCGGGAGGGCCTCTCAATGAGCAGTTCTTC. Protein sequence: CASSLPAGGPLNEQFF.

The chain links TRBV7-2 to TRBJ2-5; 7 bases map to TRBD2. With V trimmed by 5 bases and J by 3 bases, 9 bases remained unmatched. Germline V gene sequence: CDR1 SGHTA, CDR2 FQGNSA. This CDR3 contains 15 residues. This chain's CDR3 is CASSARREKEETQYF. The CDR3 coding sequence is TGTGCCAGCAGCGCCCGGCGGGAGAAGGAAGAGACCCAGTACTTC.

The V call is TRBV20-1, the J call TRBJ1-5; no definite D call. Germline loops: CDR1 DFQATT, CDR2 SNEGSKA (reference sequence). The germline V and J ends were trimmed by 1 base and 9 bases, with 7 bases remaining between them. The CDR3 sequence is 11 residues long. Here the CDR3 reads CSARAGGPQHF. CDR3 DNA: TGCAGTGCTAGAGCCGGCGGGCCCCAGCATTTT.

The sample holds one count of this clone. V and J are TRBV18 and TRBJ2-1; D unclear. The CDR3 has 13 residues. V was pared by 2 bases and J by 7 bases, with 9 bases between. Germline CDR1 reads KGHSH; CDR2 reads LQKENI. CDR3 protein: CASSPIQMNEQFF. The CDR3 coding sequence is TGTGCCAGCTCACCAATACAGATGAATGAGCAGTTCTTC.

The rearrangement joins TRBV4-3 to TRBJ2-2, with TRBD1 matching 7 bases. The CDR3 is 16 residues long. The V gene end was trimmed by 5 bases and the J gene end by 6 bases; junction bases not matched to a gene: 12. Germline V lookup: CDR1 LGHNA, CDR2 YSLEER. CDR3 sequence: CASSYSAGGSAGELFF. The CDR3 nucleotides read TGCGCCAGCAGCTATAGTGCAGGGGGTAGCGCCGGGGAGCTGTTTTTT.

This clone was found a few times. The V and J genes are TRBV10-3 and TRBJ2-2; tentative D call: TRBD1 (6 bases). From germline, CDR1 is ENHRY and CDR2 SYGVKD. There are 14 residues in the CDR3. Trimming took off 10 bases at V and 5 bases at J, with 17 bases between the two ends. CDR3 nucleotide sequence: TGTGCCACCCACCAGGGGACGGGTACCGGGGAGCTGTTTTTT. Amino acids: CATHQGTGTGELFF.

The V gene is TRBV7-9, the J gene TRBJ1-3; D gene ambiguous. This CDR3 has 12 amino acids. Germline-derived CDR1 and CDR2 are SEHNR and FQNEAQ (reference sequence). The V and J ends lost 4 bases and 0 bases respectively, with 1 base between them. The CDR3 coding sequence is TGTGCCAGCAGCTACTCTGGAAACACCATATATTTT. This translates into CASSYSGNTIYF.

The chain has TRBV21-1 and TRBJ1-1. TRBV21-1 is a pseudogene segment. This CDR3 region has 12 residues. CDR3 in amino acids: CASSKMAGEAFF. The CDR3 DNA is TGTGCCAGCAGCAAGATGGCCGGAGAAGCTTTCTTT.

The sample holds one count of this clone. The V gene is TRBV5-1, the J gene TRBJ1-2, with TRBD1 matching 11 bases. Germline CDR1 reads SGHRS; CDR2 reads YFSETQ. J lost 5 bases, V lost 3 bases, and 12 bases had no gene match. CDR3 length: 17 residues. This CDR3 is CASSSRTGGAYGYGYTF. The DNA for the CDR3 is TGCGCCAGCAGCTCTAGGACAGGGGGCGCATACGGATATGGCTACACCTTC.

The chain employs TRBV5-6 and TRBJ1-2, with no clear D. Deletions cut 2 bases from V and 7 bases from J, with 12 bases between. This CDR3 is 13 amino acids long. From germline, CDR1 is SGHDT and CDR2 YYEEEE. The CDR3 sequence is CASSLGLISGYTF. The CDR3 coding sequence is TGTGCCAGCAGCTTAGGGCTCATTAGTGGCTACACCTTC.

V gene TRBV19 combines with J gene TRBJ2-2; D is perhaps TRBD1 (6 bases). CDR3 length: 16 residues. Germline assignment: CDR1 LNHDA and CDR2 SQIVND (reference sequence). The ends were cut back, 3 bases at V and 3 bases at J, with 14 bases in the middle. The CDR3: CASSIFAAGDTGELFF. The CDR3 DNA reads as TGTGCCAGTAGTATTTTTGCGGCAGGGGACACCGGGGAGCTGTTTTTT.

This chain connects TRBV9 to TRBJ1-2; 8 bases are a match to TRBD1. The CDR3 runs to 13 residues. Germline assignment: CDR1 SGDLS and CDR2 YYNGEE. The junction had 4 bases not matched to a gene; V was cut back by 5 bases and J by 4 bases. The CDR3 DNA sequence: TGTGCCAGCAGTGACCAGGGGGCCTATGGCTACACCTTC. Translated, it gives CASSDQGAYGYTF.

The chain recombines TRBV24-1 with TRBJ2-5; D may be TRBD1 (6 bases). Looked up from germline, CDR1 is KGHDR and CDR2 is SFDVKD. Between the trimmed V and J ends, which lost 4 bases and 5 bases, there was a span of 13 bases. The CDR3 is 14 amino acids. The CDR3 nucleotides read TGTGCCACCAGTGACCCTGGGGGCGGGGAGACCCAGTACTTC. The encoded protein is CATSDPGGGETQYF.

The chain couples TRBV29-1 to TRBJ2-1; 13 bases map to TRBD2. J gave up 7 bases and V 8 bases, and 8 bases lay outside the gene matches. CDR3 size: 14 residues. CDR1 and CDR2 from the germline V gene are SQVTM and ANQGSEA. The CDR3 is CSLGTSGMGNEQFF. CDR3 nucleotide sequence: TGCAGCCTTGGGACTAGCGGGATGGGGAATGAGCAGTTCTTC.

The V and J genes are TRBV3-1 (or the pseudogene TRBV3-2) and TRBJ2-3, with D perhaps TRBD2 (5 bases). Germline CDR1 reads LGHDT; CDR2 reads YNNKEL (reference sequence). V was pared by 3 bases and J by 1 base, with 5 bases between. The CDR3 runs 13 residues. DNA for the CDR3: TGTGCCAGCAGCCAGCGGGGCACAGATACGCAGTATTTT. Translation gives CASSQRGTDTQYF.

The V gene is TRBV11-2, the J gene TRBJ1-1, with D maybe TRBD1 (5 bases). V lost 2 bases to trimming and J lost 0 bases, with 10 bases between them. CDR3 size: 15 residues. Germline V gene sequence: CDR1 SGHAT, CDR2 FQNNGV. The CDR3 DNA reads TGTGCCAGCAGCTTATTATGGGGGTTGAACACTGAAGCTTTCTTT. This gives the protein CASSLLWGLNTEAFF.

V is TRBV7-2 and J is TRBJ2-2, with TRBD1 as a possible D gene (6 bases). Trimming left V 4 bases short and J 5 bases short, with 8 bases between. The germline V gene has CDR1 SGHTA and CDR2 FQGNSA. The CDR3 sequence is 13 residues long. The CDR3 is CASSSQGTGELFF. CDR3 nucleotides: TGTGCCAGCAGCTCCCAGGGGACCGGGGAGCTGTTTTTT.